Presented here are 13 T cell receptor beta chains from one specimen sequenced in a study of OX40 agonist ivuxolimab in advanced cancers. The method was immunoSEQ multiplex PCR; TCRdb's version includes in-frame clones alone and lacks a portion of them. This sample yields some 95,000 clones, of which less than 90% are seen a single time; around 0.8% belongs to the top ten. Material: CD4+ or CD8+ T cells sorted from blood, obtained in a trial of the OX40 agonist ivuxolimab. These receptor sequences come from an adult with an advanced solid tumor such as melanoma, head and neck, liver or kidney cancer.

This chain connects TRBV30 to TRBJ1-4; D is uncertain. The V and J ends lost 7 bases and 8 bases respectively, with 17 bases between them. Germline assignment: CDR1 GTSNPN and CDR2 SVGIG (reference sequence). The CDR3 is made up of 13 amino acids. CDR3 sequence: CASRSLRWEKLFF. As DNA, the CDR3 is TGTGCCTCCCGGAGCTTAAGATGGGAAAAACTGTTTTTT. The full variable domain, with the rest looked up from reference TRBV30 and TRBJ1-4, is SQTIHQWPATLVQPVGSPLSLECTVEGTSNPNLYWYRQAAGRGLQLLFYSVGIGQISSEVPQNLSASRPQDRQFILSSKKLLLSDSGFYLCASRSLRWEKLFFGSGTQLSVL.

V usage is TRBV9 and J usage is TRBJ2-1; D uncertain. Germline lookup yields CDR1 SGDLS and CDR2 YYNGEE. V lost 0 bases, J lost 8 bases, and 9 bases lay in between. The CDR3 extends over 13 amino acids. In DNA form, the CDR3 reads TGTGCCAGCAGCGTAGCCCCGGACGATGAGCAGTTCTTC. Translating it yields CASSVAPDDEQFF. The full variable domain, rest sourced from reference TRBV9 and TRBJ2-1, is DSGVTQTPKHLITATGQRVTLRCSPRSGDLSVYWYQQSLDQGLQFLIQYYNGEERAKGNILERFSAQQFPDLHSELNLSSLELGDSALYFCASSVAPDDEQFFGPGTRLTVL.

The chain is built from TRBV5-1 and TRBJ2-5; D uncertain. There are 14 residues in the CDR3. The V gene's germline CDR1 is SGHRS and CDR2 YFSETQ. V was clipped by 7 bases and J by 5 bases, with 18 bases between them. The CDR3, as DNA: TGCGCCAGCTTCTCGGCGCCCGGAGCGGAGACCCAGTACTTC. Translation: CASFSAPGAETQYF.

The V call is TRBV4-2, the J call TRBJ2-1, with 10 bases fitting TRBD1. Looked up from germline, CDR1 is LGHNA and CDR2 is YNFKEQ. V shed 0 bases, J shed 2 bases, and the junction held 7 bases outside the gene matches. CDR3 length equals 18 residues. This chain's CDR3 is CASSQDPPGQGTYNEQFF. CDR3 nucleotide sequence: TGTGCCAGCAGCCAAGATCCGCCGGGACAGGGGACCTACAATGAGCAGTTCTTC.

V and J are TRBV7-3 and TRBJ1-2; a weak D match, TRBD1 (5 bases). Germline V gene lookup returns CDR1 SGHTA and CDR2 FQGTGA. Trimming removed 2 bases from V and 8 bases from J, with 12 bases in between. CDR3 length equals 13 residues. CDR3 coding DNA: TGTGCCAGCAGCTTATCCCAGGGATACGGCTACACCTTC. It specifies CASSLSQGYGYTF.

The CDR3 sequence: CASSLTATEAFF. The CDR3 nucleotides read TGTGCCAGCAGCCTAACTGCCACTGAAGCTTTCTTT. This chain joins TRBV7-9 and TRBJ1-1, with D uncertain. CDR1 SEHNR and CDR2 FQNEAQ come from the germline V gene (reference sequence). The CDR3 runs 12 residues. Trimming left V 5 bases short and J 4 bases short, with 8 bases between. Supplemented by reference TRBV7-9 and TRBJ1-1, the full variable domain reads DTGVSQNPRHKITKRGQNVTFRCDPISEHNRLYWYRQTLGQGPEFLTYFQNEAQLEKSRLLSDRFSAERPKGSFSTLEIQRTEQGDSAMYLCASSLTATEAFFGQGTRLTVV.

J is TRBJ2-5 and V is TRBV18, with D unresolved. This CDR3 contains 15 residues. Looked up from germline, CDR1 is KGHSH and CDR2 is LQKENI. The V and J ends lost 3 bases and 0 bases respectively, with 11 bases between them. For the CDR3, the DNA is TGTGCCAGCTCACCTGCCAGTCAGAACCAAGAGACCCAGTACTTC. This translates into CASSPASQNQETQYF. Complete variable domain (other parts from reference TRBV18 and TRBJ2-5): NAGVMQNPRHLVRRRGQEARLRCSPMKGHSHVYWYRQLPEEGLKFMVYLQKENIIDESGMPKERFSAEFPKEGPSILRIQQVVRGDSAAYFCASSPASQNQETQYFGPGTRLLVL.

The V gene is TRBV29-1, the J gene TRBJ2-5, with D unclear. Germline V CDR1 and CDR2: SQVTM, ANQGSEA. The germline V and J ends were trimmed by 4 bases and 5 bases, with 14 bases remaining between them. The length of the CDR3 is 13 residues. CDR3 in DNA: TGCAGCGTTGGGGTGGCCCTGGGGGAGACCCAGTACTTC. Protein product: CSVGVALGETQYF.

This rearrangement joins TRBV6-5 to TRBJ1-1; D not resolved. V was trimmed by 0 bases and J by 7 bases, leaving 9 bases between them. This CDR3 contains 13 residues. Germline CDR1 and CDR2: MNHEY and SVGAGI. CDR3 in DNA: TGTGCCAGCAGTTACTCGAGCGGACTTGAAGCTTTCTTT. Protein sequence: CASSYSSGLEAFF.

This clone appeared a single time. J is TRBJ2-5 and V is TRBV28; no clear D gene. Trimming pared 4 bases from V and 0 bases from J, leaving 6 bases between. Germline V gene lookup returns CDR1 MDHEN and CDR2 SYDVKM. This CDR3 is built from 13 residues. This CDR3 is CASSSSDQETQYF. The CDR3 region has the DNA TGTGCCAGCAGTTCGAGTGACCAAGAGACCCAGTACTTC.

The chain recombines TRBV5-1 with TRBJ2-3; 10 nucleotides line up with TRBD2. The length of the CDR3 is 16 residues. The germline V gene encodes CDR1 SGHRS and CDR2 YFSETQ. J was trimmed by 1 base and V by 4 bases; bases with no gene match: 6. As DNA, the CDR3 is TGCGCCAGCAGCGAAGTAGCGGGAGGCCGCACAGATACGCAGTATTTT. Residues: CASSEVAGGRTDTQYF.

V and J are TRBV9 and TRBJ2-3; D is unresolved. V gave up 5 bases and J gave up 0 bases, with 10 bases separating them. CDR1 is SGDLS, CDR2 YYNGEE, per germline. This CDR3 comprises 14 residues. The CDR3 region is CASSDLASTDTQYF. The DNA for the CDR3 is TGTGCCAGCAGTGACTTAGCTAGCACAGATACGCAGTATTTT. The variable domain in full, with the rest retrieved from reference TRBV9 and TRBJ2-3, is DSGVTQTPKHLITATGQRVTLRCSPRSGDLSVYWYQQSLDQGLQFLIQYYNGEERAKGNILERFSAQQFPDLHSELNLSSLELGDSALYFCASSDLASTDTQYFGPGTRLTVL.

The V call is TRBV10-3, the J call TRBJ2-3, with D perhaps TRBD1 (6 bases). The CDR3 totals 14 residues. Germline assignment: CDR1 ENHRY and CDR2 SYGVKD. V was cut by 9 bases and J by 0 bases, with 13 bases left in between. CDR3 DNA: TGTGCCATGGCCGGACAGTCCAGCACAGATACGCAGTATTTT. It translates to CAMAGQSSTDTQYF.